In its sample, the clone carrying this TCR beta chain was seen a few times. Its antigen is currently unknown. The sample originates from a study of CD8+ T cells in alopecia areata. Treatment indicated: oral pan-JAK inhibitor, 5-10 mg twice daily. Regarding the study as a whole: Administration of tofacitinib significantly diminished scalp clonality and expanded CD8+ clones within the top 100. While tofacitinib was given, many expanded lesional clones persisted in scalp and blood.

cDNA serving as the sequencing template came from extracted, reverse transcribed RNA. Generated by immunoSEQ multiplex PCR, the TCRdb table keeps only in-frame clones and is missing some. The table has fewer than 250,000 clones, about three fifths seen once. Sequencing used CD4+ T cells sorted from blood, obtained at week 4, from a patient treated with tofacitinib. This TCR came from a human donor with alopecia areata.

This chain's CDR3 is CSVERGVNTGELFF. CDR3 nucleotide sequence: TGCAGCGTGGAGCGGGGGGTCAACACCGGGGAGCTGTTTTTT. The genes are TRBV29-1 and TRBJ2-2; 9 nucleotides match TRBD2. V trimming: 6 bases; J trimming: 2 bases; junction bases outside the gene matches: 4. The CDR3 has 14 amino acids. The V gene's germline CDR1 is SQVTM and CDR2 ANQGSEA.